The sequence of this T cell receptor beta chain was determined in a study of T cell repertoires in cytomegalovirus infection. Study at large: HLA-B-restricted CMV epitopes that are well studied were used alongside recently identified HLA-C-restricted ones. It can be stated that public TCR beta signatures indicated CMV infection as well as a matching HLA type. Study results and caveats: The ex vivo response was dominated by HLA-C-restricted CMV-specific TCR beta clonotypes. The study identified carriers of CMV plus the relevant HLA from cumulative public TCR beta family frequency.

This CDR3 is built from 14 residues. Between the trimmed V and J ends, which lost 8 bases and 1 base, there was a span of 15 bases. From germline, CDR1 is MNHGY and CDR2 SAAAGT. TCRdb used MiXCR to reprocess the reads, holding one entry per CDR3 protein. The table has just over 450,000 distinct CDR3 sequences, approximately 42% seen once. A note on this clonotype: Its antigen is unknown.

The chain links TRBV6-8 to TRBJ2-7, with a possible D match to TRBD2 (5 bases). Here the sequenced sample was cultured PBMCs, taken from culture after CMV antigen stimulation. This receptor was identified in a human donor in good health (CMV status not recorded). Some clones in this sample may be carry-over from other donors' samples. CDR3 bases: TGTGCCAGCCAGTTGGAGGCCGGATCCTACGAGCAGTACTTC. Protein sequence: CASQLEAGSYEQYF.